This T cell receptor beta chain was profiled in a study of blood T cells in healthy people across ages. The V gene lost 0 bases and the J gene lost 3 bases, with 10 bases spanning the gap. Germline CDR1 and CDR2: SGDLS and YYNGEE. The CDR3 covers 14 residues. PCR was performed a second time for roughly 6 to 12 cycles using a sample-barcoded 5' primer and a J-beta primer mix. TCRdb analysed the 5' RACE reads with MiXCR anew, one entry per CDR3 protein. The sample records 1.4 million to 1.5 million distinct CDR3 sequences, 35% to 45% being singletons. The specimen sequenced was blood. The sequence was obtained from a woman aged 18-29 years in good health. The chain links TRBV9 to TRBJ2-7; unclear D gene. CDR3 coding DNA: TGTGCCAGCAGCGTAGTTCCAGAGCACTACGAGCAGTACTTC. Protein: CASSVVPEHYEQYF.